This record looks at one T cell receptor (beta chain) sequence and its context. Which antigen it targets is not known. Base qualities are missing; no much larger clone stands one base away. Sequencing was performed on an Illumina HiSeq 2000. TCR beta chain libraries were generated by multiplex PCR amplification. The amplified TCR beta chain products were analyzed by high-throughput sequencing. TCRdb's own reprocessing of the public reads used fastp at Q25 and MiXCR and kept productive beta chains. Duplicate CDR3 protein sequences are folded into a single record with the most common DNA and genes. This sample lists tens of thousands of distinct CDR3 sequences; under 25% were detected once. The top ten constitute 8% of the sample. This entry belongs to a study of breast tumors, draining lymph nodes, adjacent tissues (dated by TCRdb to 2016 to 2017). Context from the whole study: TCR beta repertoires were compared across tumor, adjacent nontumor tissue and axillary lymph nodes obtained from breast cancer patients. The study was designed to assess the relationships and possible T-cell exchange between tumor, surrounding tissue and draining lymph node repertoires in human breast cancer.

Reading the germline V gene gives CDR1 SGHRS and CDR2 YFSETQ. Trimming takes 4 bases from V and 2 bases from J, and the germline ends sit 13 bases apart. The CDR3 runs 15 residues from the cysteine to the phenylalanine. Only the CDR3 region is kept as DNA, spanning 45 bases read in frame from base 1. Overall results and qualifications from the work: Rather than being directly demonstrated, the conclusion that tumor T cells originate in lymph nodes was presented as consistent with a hypothesis. Tumor T-cell repertoires showed less diversity than lymph node repertoires and more diversity than nontumor tissue repertoires, and tumor T-cell repertoires showed preferential V and J gene usage. A scenario in which most tumor T cells derive from the lymph node and then expand within tumor tissue was judged to be consistent with the data. Tumor and nontumor tissue repertoires were found to be significantly more similar in luminal-like than in basal-like breast cancer.

The source material was breast tumor tissue. The chain joins TRBV5-1 to TRBJ2-1; the D segment could be TRBD2, given 5 matching bases. The clonotype originates from a female donor with breast cancer. Some clones in this sample may be carry-over from other donors' samples. The DNA reads TGCGCCAGCAGCCCGGACTGGCGTGCCTACAATGAGCAGTTCTTC. The resulting protein is CASSPDWRAYNEQFF.